These 31 T cell receptor beta chains were sequenced from one sample in a study of blood T cell repertoires in COVID-19. Clones were sequenced by immunoSEQ multiplex PCR, and TCRdb holds only the in-frame ones, with some missing. The sample has about 120,000 clones, less than 90% seen once. The sequencing sample was made of peripheral blood. The receptors here all came from a man aged 70 or older who had recovered from COVID-19.

This chain uses TRBV5-6 with TRBJ1-3; D is perhaps TRBD1 (6 bases). Germline V gene data show CDR1 as SGHDT and CDR2 as YYEEEE. CDR3 length: 16 residues. With 4 bases removed from V and 1 base from J, the gap between germline ends came to 15 bases. CDR3 region: CASSPRGQLSGNTIYF. Written as DNA, the CDR3 is TGTGCCAGCAGCCCCAGGGGACAACTATCTGGAAACACCATATATTTT.

The chain carries TRBV5-4 and TRBJ2-1; D possibly corresponds to TRBD2 (6 bases). The ends were cut back, 5 bases at V and 10 bases at J, with 19 bases in the middle. The CDR3 extends over 14 amino acids. In germline, CDR1 is SGHNT, CDR2 YYREEE (reference sequence). The CDR3 sequence: CASSSGTPRGEQFF. As DNA, the CDR3 is TGTGCCAGCAGTTCCGGGACCCCTCGGGGGGAGCAGTTCTTC.

CDR3 protein: CASSPGRGDLSNQPQHF. The CDR3 DNA reads TGCGCCAGCAGCCCCGGGAGGGGAGACTTGAGCAATCAGCCCCAGCATTTT. The rearrangement uses TRBV4-1 and TRBJ1-5; D perhaps matches TRBD1 (5 bases). Per the germline V gene, CDR1 is MGHRA and CDR2 is YSYEKL. This CDR3 has 17 residues. V was trimmed by 4 bases and J by 1 base, leaving 17 bases between them.

This chain joins TRBV6-1 and TRBJ2-3, with 9 bases identical to TRBD2. Germline-derived CDR1 and CDR2 are MNHNS and SASEGT. V lost 1 base and J lost 0; bases outside the gene matches: 8. This CDR3 spans 18 amino acids. DNA for the CDR3: TGTGCCAGCAGTGAAGACCTGGCTAGCGGGACCAGCACAGATACGCAGTATTTT. This translates into CASSEDLASGTSTDTQYF.

V is TRBV5-5 and J is TRBJ1-2, with D tentatively TRBD1 (6 bases). Trimming stripped 0 bases from V and 5 bases from J, with 11 bases between. CDR3 length: 14 amino acids. Germline CDR1 reads SGHKS; CDR2 reads YYEKEE (reference sequence). CDR3: CASSLAAGVYGYTF. CDR3 DNA: TGTGCCAGCAGCTTGGCGGCAGGGGTATATGGCTACACCTTC.

This clone was picked up one time. The rearrangement uses TRBV28 and TRBJ1-1; tentative D call: TRBD1 (6 bases). Germline V gene data show CDR1 as MDHEN and CDR2 as SYDVKM. The CDR3 contains 16 residues. V lost 3 bases and J lost 5, with 19 bases in between. In DNA, the CDR3 is TGTGCCAGCAGTTTCGGTCGGAACAGGGTTGATACTGAAGCTTTCTTT. Translating gives CASSFGRNRVDTEAFF. Full variable domain (outside the CDR3, taken from reference TRBV28 and TRBJ1-1): DVKVTQSSRYLVKRTGEKVFLECVQDMDHENMFWYRQDPGLGLRLIYFSYDVKMKEKGDIPEGYSVSREKKERFSLILESASTNQTSMYLCASSFGRNRVDTEAFFGQGTRLTVV.

The gene calls are TRBV2 and TRBJ2-1; 10 bases fit TRBD2. Germline CDR1 and CDR2: SNHLY and FYNNEI. This CDR3 spans 13 amino acids. V lost 7 bases, J lost 8 bases, and 5 bases stayed unmatched. The CDR3 DNA follows: TGTGCCAGCAAGGGACTAGCGAACCATGAGCAGTTCTTC. It encodes CASKGLANHEQFF.

This chain uses TRBV6-5 with TRBJ1-6; 7 nucleotides agree with TRBD1. The ends lost 11 bases at V and 3 bases at J; junction bases unmatched: 4. This CDR3 is built from 13 residues. The V gene's germline CDR1 is MNHEY and CDR2 SVGAGI. The CDR3 sequence is CAGGQLYNSPLHF. The CDR3 DNA reads TGTGCCGGGGGACAGCTCTATAATTCACCCCTCCACTTT.

DNA of the CDR3: TGTGCCAGCAGCCCAGACAGCGGGAGTACCCACGAGCAGTACTTC. Translating it yields CASSPDSGSTHEQYF. The chain joins TRBV5-6 to TRBJ2-7; 8 nucleotides agree with TRBD2. This CDR3 is 15 amino acids long. V was clipped by 4 bases and J by 5 bases; unmatched bases: 11. Germline V lookup: CDR1 SGHDT, CDR2 YYEEEE. The variable domain in full, with the rest retrieved from reference TRBV5-6 and TRBJ2-7, is DAGVTQSPTHLIKTRGQQVTLRCSPKSGHDTVSWYQQALGQGPQFIFQYYEEEERQRGNFPDRFSGHQFPNYSSELNVNALLLGDSALYLCASSPDSGSTHEQYFGPGTRLTVT.

The V call is TRBV5-1, the J call TRBJ1-1; D unclear. Trimming shortened V by 2 bases and J by 2 bases, and 4 bases separated the two germline ends. Looked up from germline, CDR1 is SGHRS and CDR2 is YFSETQ. The CDR3 length is 12 residues. This chain's CDR3 is CASSLSNTEAFF. The CDR3 DNA reads TGCGCCAGCAGCTTATCAAACACTGAAGCTTTCTTT.

The V gene is TRBV2, the J gene TRBJ1-1, with 8 nucleotides matching TRBD1. There are 14 residues in the CDR3. J gave up 5 bases and V 6 bases, and 8 bases lay outside the gene matches. Germline CDR1 and CDR2: SNHLY and FYNNEI. CDR3 sequence reads: CASRPDRGWTEAFF. CDR3 nucleotides: TGTGCCAGCAGGCCAGACAGGGGTTGGACTGAAGCTTTCTTT. Full variable domain (remainder filled in from reference TRBV2 and TRBJ1-1): EPEVTQTPSHQVTQMGQEVILRCVPISNHLYFYWYRQILGQKVEFLVSFYNNEISEKSEIFDDQFSVERPDGSNFTLKIRSTKLEDSAMYFCASRPDRGWTEAFFGQGTRLTVV.

This clone came up many times. The chain uses TRBV18 and TRBJ1-2, with 8 bases fitting TRBD1. Looked up from germline, CDR1 is KGHSH and CDR2 is LQKENI. The CDR3 sequence is 14 residues long. Trimming took 4 bases from V and 3 from J; bases not matched to a gene: 4. The CDR3: CASSRTGRDYGYTF. The CDR3 nucleotides are TGTGCCAGCTCACGGACAGGGAGGGACTATGGCTACACCTTC.

The chain carries TRBV6-5 and TRBJ2-3; D possibly corresponds to TRBD2 (5 bases). V was shortened by 10 bases and J by 2 bases, with 13 bases between the two germline ends. CDR1 and CDR2 (germline): MNHEY, SVGAGI. The CDR3 covers 13 residues. The DNA for the CDR3 is TGTGCCACTCAGACGGGGTTCACAGATACGCAGTATTTT. It translates to CATQTGFTDTQYF.

The V gene is TRBV3-1 (or the pseudogene TRBV3-2), the J gene TRBJ2-7, with 7 positions matching TRBD1. The V and J ends lost 4 bases and 0 bases, in that order; junction bases with no gene match: 3. In germline, CDR1 is LGHDT, CDR2 YNNKEL (reference sequence). The CDR3 has 14 residues. The CDR3 loop is CASSRDRFSYEQYF. In DNA, the CDR3 is TGTGCCAGCAGCCGGGACAGATTCTCCTACGAGCAGTACTTC.

This clone is a singleton in its sample. This chain uses TRBV10-3 with TRBJ2-1; D ambiguous. The V end was cut by 7 bases, the J end by 4 bases, with 8 bases between. CDR1 and CDR2 from the germline V gene are ENHRY and SYGVKD. This CDR3 contains 12 residues. The CDR3 nucleotides are TGTGCCATCAAATCCGGTTACAATGAGCAGTTCTTC. Protein sequence: CAIKSGYNEQFF.

The table lists this clone with a count of one. The chain carries TRBV6-6 and TRBJ2-7, with D uncertain. The CDR3 has 12 amino acids. The V end was cut by 5 bases, the J end by 2 bases, with 7 bases between. CDR1 and CDR2 from the germline V gene are MNHNY and SVGAGI (reference sequence). The chain's CDR3 is CASSNRPYEQYF. For the CDR3, the DNA is TGTGCCAGCAGTAACAGACCCTACGAGCAGTACTTC.

The V and J genes are TRBV29-1 and TRBJ2-3, with D maybe TRBD2 (5 bases). V lost 7 bases, J lost 2 bases, and 22 bases lay in between. Germline CDR1 is SQVTM and CDR2 is ANQGSEA. This CDR3 is built from 16 residues. In nucleotides, the CDR3 is TGCAGCGCCCTAGGCTCTCCCCGGGAACACACAGATACGCAGTATTTT. It encodes CSALGSPREHTDTQYF.

The V call is TRBV29-1, the J call TRBJ2-5, with D maybe TRBD2 (5 bases). The CDR3 length is 12 residues. Per the germline V gene, CDR1 is SQVTM and CDR2 is ANQGSEA. Trimming shortened V by 4 bases and J by 1 base, and 7 bases separated the two germline ends. The CDR3 protein is CSVGRLQETQYF. Written as DNA, the CDR3 is TGCAGCGTTGGGAGGCTCCAAGAGACCCAGTACTTC.

The chain carries TRBV19 and TRBJ1-3; D is unclear. Germline V gives CDR1 LNHDA, CDR2 SQIVND (reference sequence). The CDR3 sequence is 14 residues long. The V end was cut by 0 bases, the J end by 0 bases, with 3 bases between. CDR3 protein: CASSIDNSGNTIYF. CDR3 nucleotide sequence: TGTGCCAGTAGTATAGACAACTCTGGAAACACCATATATTTT.

The J gene is TRBJ2-1, the V gene TRBV7-9, with 8 positions matching TRBD2. V shed 8 bases, J shed 9 bases, and the junction held 9 bases outside the gene matches. The CDR3 runs 13 residues. The germline CDR1 and CDR2 sequences are SEHNR and FQNEAQ (reference sequence). The CDR3 region has the DNA TGTGCCAGCGAAGCGGGAGAAGGTGGTGAGCAGTTCTTC. Amino acid sequence: CASEAGEGGEQFF.

This chain connects TRBV5-1 to TRBJ1-4, with TRBD1 as a possible D gene (6 bases). There are 14 residues in the CDR3. Germline CDR1 and CDR2: SGHRS and YFSETQ. The V end lost 2 bases, the J end lost 6 bases, and 11 bases lay between the germline ends. As DNA, the CDR3 is TGCGCCAGCAGCTTTACAGGGAGGGATGAAAAACTGTTTTTT. Amino acid sequence: CASSFTGRDEKLFF.

V usage is TRBV6-5 and J usage is TRBJ2-7; TRBD1 matches 9 bases. The CDR3 sequence is 12 residues long. With 10 bases clipped from V and 4 bases from J, the junction kept 5 bases outside the gene matches. CDR1 MNHEY and CDR2 SVGAGI come from the germline V gene. The CDR3 region has the DNA TGTGCCAACCGGGACAGGGTTTACGAGCAGTACTTC. Translated, it gives CANRDRVYEQYF.

This chain links TRBV4-1 with TRBJ2-1, with TRBD2 matching 12 bases. There are 16 residues in the CDR3. The ends lost 4 bases at V and 8 bases at J; junction bases unmatched: 9. The V gene's germline CDR1 is MGHRA and CDR2 YSYEKL. CDR3 coding DNA: TGCGCCAGCAGCCCCTCCGCTAGCGGGGGGGCCTATGAGCAGTTCTTC. Its protein is CASSPSASGGAYEQFF.

In its sample, this clone was seen many times. In DNA form, the CDR3 reads TGTGCCAGCAGGGGCGGGCCAACCTCCTACGAGCAGTACTTC. It translates to CASRGGPTSYEQYF. This chain links TRBV6-5 with TRBJ2-7; D might be TRBD2 (5 bases). Deletions cut 6 bases from V and 0 bases from J, with 12 bases between. The CDR3 is made up of 14 amino acids. Germline V lookup: CDR1 MNHEY, CDR2 SVGAGI.

The chain links TRBV7-3 to TRBJ2-3; TRBD2 matches 13 bases. CDR1 SGHTA and CDR2 FQGTGA come from the germline V gene. The CDR3 totals 16 residues. Trimming took 2 bases from V and 6 from J; bases not matched to a gene: 5. Written as DNA, the CDR3 is TGTGCCAGCAGCTTAGGAGGACTAGCGGGAGAGGATACGCAGTATTTT. Its protein is CASSLGGLAGEDTQYF. Looking up the rest from reference TRBV7-3 and TRBJ2-3 gives the full variable domain: GAGVSQTPSNKVTEKGKYVELRCDPISGHTALYWYRQSLGQGPEFLIYFQGTGAADDSGLPNDRFFAVRPEGSVSTLKIQRTERGDSAVYLCASSLGGLAGEDTQYFGPGTRLTVL.

CDR3 nucleotides: TGTGCCAGCAGCCCTGGACAGGGAGAGCAGCCCCAGCATTTT. It encodes CASSPGQGEQPQHF. The J gene is TRBJ1-5, the V gene TRBV5-8, with 8 bases identical to TRBD1. The junction had 7 bases not matched to a gene; V was cut back by 4 bases and J by 7 bases. This CDR3 is built from 14 residues. Germline lookup yields CDR1 SGHTS and CDR2 YDEGEE.

The chain combines TRBV9 with TRBJ1-6; 8 bases line up with TRBD1. Germline V gives CDR1 SGDLS, CDR2 YYNGEE. Trimming cost V 4 bases and J 3 bases; bases outside gene matches: 6. The CDR3 length is 16 residues. CDR3 sequence (DNA): TGTGCCAGCAGCCCAGCCGGGACAGGCTATAATTCACCCCTCCACTTT. Translating gives CASSPAGTGYNSPLHF.

The gene calls are TRBV10-3 and TRBJ1-1; a possible D gene is TRBD1 (6 bases). The CDR3 is 12 amino acids. Germline-derived CDR1 and CDR2 are ENHRY and SYGVKD. Trimming removed 5 bases from V and 5 bases from J, with 9 bases in between. The chain's CDR3 is CAISSQGTEAFF. The CDR3 DNA sequence: TGTGCCATCAGTTCCCAGGGGACTGAAGCTTTCTTT.

The V gene is TRBV5-1, the J gene TRBJ1-1; the D gene is possibly TRBD1 (6 bases). Germline V CDR1 and CDR2: SGHRS, YFSETQ. The CDR3 sequence is 14 residues long. Trimming left V 1 base short and J 6 bases short, with 13 bases between. The CDR3 spells CASSLLGADSEAFF. CDR3 DNA sequence: TGCGCCAGCAGCTTGCTGGGGGCGGATTCTGAAGCTTTCTTT.

The V call is TRBV28, the J call TRBJ1-1; the D is unclear. Trimming stripped 5 bases from V and 0 bases from J, with 10 bases between. The CDR3 has 14 residues. Germline values: CDR1 MDHEN, CDR2 SYDVKM. The CDR3 here is CASSITSVNTEAFF. CDR3 nucleotides: TGTGCCAGCAGTATTACGTCGGTGAACACTGAAGCTTTCTTT.

The chain links TRBV27 to TRBJ1-1; D is unclear. Trimming stripped 3 bases from V and 2 bases from J, with 7 bases between. The CDR3 sequence is 13 residues long. Germline V gene lookup returns CDR1 MNHEY and CDR2 SMNVEV (reference sequence). The CDR3 spells CASSFRENTEAFF. In nucleotides, the CDR3 is TGTGCCAGCAGTTTCCGGGAAAACACTGAAGCTTTCTTT.